Below are 11 T cell receptor beta chains sequenced from a single sample in a study of shared clonotypes between healthy human individuals (TCRdb year 2020). Library prep was done by the immunoSEQ multiplex PCR assay. As stored in TCRdb, this immuneACCESS dataset retains in-frame rearrangements with V and J assigned. A fraction of the clones does not appear; measured against another copy, unresolved V genes explain less than half of the discrepancy, and the remainder lacks a known reason. The sample table records about 500,000 clones; more than 70% of these occur just once. About 11% of the sample is in the top ten clones. Sequencing was performed on PBMCs. The receptors here all came from a middle-aged woman in good health. Some clones in this sample may be carry-over from other donors' samples.

The chain links TRBV6-4 to TRBJ1-1, with TRBD1 as a possible D gene (6 bases). From germline, CDR1 is MRHNA and CDR2 SNTAGT. The germline V and J ends were trimmed by 4 bases and 3 bases, with 12 bases remaining between them. This CDR3 spans 14 amino acids. The DNA for the CDR3 is TGTGCCAGCAGTGCAGGGGTTGGGGACACTGAAGCTTTCTTT. Amino acid sequence: CASSAGVGDTEAFF.

This clone has only a few counts. V is TRBV6-5 and J is TRBJ2-7; D uncertain. With 6 bases removed from V and 7 bases from J, the gap between germline ends came to 16 bases. The V gene's germline CDR1 is MNHEY and CDR2 SVGAGI. The CDR3 extends over 13 amino acids. This CDR3 is CASSNGHLGEQYF. CDR3 sequence (DNA): TGTGCCAGCAGCAACGGGCATCTGGGAGAGCAGTACTTC.

As for this clone: One junction end disagrees with the germline gene, perhaps due to a read error. Other DNA sequences in the sample encode the same CDR3. V gene TRBV30 combines with J gene TRBJ2-7; D is perhaps TRBD1 (5 bases). The length of the CDR3 is 13 residues. From germline, CDR1 is GTSNPN and CDR2 SVGIG (reference sequence). The CDR3 is CAWSGAGSYEQYF. Written as DNA, the CDR3 is TGCGCCTGGAGTGGGGCAGGATCCTACGAGCAGTACTTC.

The chain combines TRBV9 with TRBJ2-3, with a tentative D call TRBD2 (5 bases). The CDR3 is 16 residues long. Germline V gene sequence: CDR1 SGDLS, CDR2 YYNGEE. Trimming cost V 0 bases and J 4 bases, with 15 bases left between them. CDR3 DNA sequence: TGTGCCAGCAGCGTAGAGAGCGGATCGGGGTCAGATACGCAGTATTTT. Its protein product is CASSVESGSGSDTQYF.

This sequence joins TRBV28 and TRBJ2-7; 7 positions agree with TRBD2. Trimming took 6 bases from V and 7 from J; bases not matched to a gene: 6. CDR1 and CDR2 (germline): MDHEN, SYDVKM. CDR3 length: 12 residues. The CDR3: CASSRTRWEQYF. In nucleotides, the CDR3 is TGTGCCAGCAGCCGGACTAGGTGGGAGCAGTACTTC. Together with reference TRBV28 and TRBJ2-7, the CDR3 gives the full variable domain: DVKVTQSSRYLVKRTGEKVFLECVQDMDHENMFWYRQDPGLGLRLIYFSYDVKMKEKGDIPEGYSVSREKKERFSLILESASTNQTSMYLCASSRTRWEQYFGPGTRLTVT.

V is TRBV10-3 and J is TRBJ2-3; D not resolved. Germline V gene data show CDR1 as ENHRY and CDR2 as SYGVKD. This CDR3 is 13 amino acids long. V was cut by 4 bases and J by 2 bases, with 7 bases left in between. For the CDR3, the DNA is TGTGCCATCAGTGTGAAGACCACAGATACGCAGTATTTT. Translated, it gives CAISVKTTDTQYF.

The chain couples TRBV9 to TRBJ2-3; possibly TRBD1 for D (5 bases). CDR3 length equals 16 residues. The V end lost 0 bases, the J end lost 2 bases, and 13 bases lay between the germline ends. The germline V gene encodes CDR1 SGDLS and CDR2 YYNGEE. This CDR3 is CASSVAGRGFTDTQYF. The CDR3 nucleotides read TGTGCCAGCAGCGTAGCCGGAAGGGGTTTCACAGATACGCAGTATTTT. Variable domain in full (rest from reference TRBV9 and TRBJ2-3): DSGVTQTPKHLITATGQRVTLRCSPRSGDLSVYWYQQSLDQGLQFLIQYYNGEERAKGNILERFSAQQFPDLHSELNLSSLELGDSALYFCASSVAGRGFTDTQYFGPGTRLTVL.

The V gene is TRBV7-2, the J gene TRBJ2-3, with a weak D call TRBD2 (6 bases). This CDR3 region has 14 residues. The ends were cut back, 2 bases at V and 6 bases at J, with 12 bases in the middle. Looked up from germline, CDR1 is SGHTA and CDR2 is FQGNSA. CDR3 amino acids: CASSLQGGPDTQYF. The DNA for the CDR3 is TGTGCCAGCAGCTTACAGGGAGGACCGGATACGCAGTATTTT.

As regards this clone: A read error is the likely source, as a far larger clone sits one nucleotide away. The sample has other DNA sequences that encode this CDR3 too. The chain recombines TRBV2 with TRBJ2-5; D is possibly TRBD2 (5 bases). CDR3 size: 15 residues. Germline CDR1 reads SNHLY; CDR2 reads FYNNEI. With 8 bases removed from V and 2 bases from J, the gap between germline ends came to 18 bases. CDR3 DNA sequence: TGTGCCAGCTACGGAGTCTCGGGGAAACAAGAGACCCAGTACTTC. Its protein product is CASYGVSGKQETQYF.

V usage is TRBV5-1 and J usage is TRBJ2-7, with TRBD2 matching 8 bases. V lost 4 bases, J lost 3 bases, and 6 bases stayed unmatched. This CDR3 has 14 residues. Germline V gene sequence: CDR1 SGHRS, CDR2 YFSETQ. The CDR3 DNA sequence: TGCGCCAGCAGCGGGGGGCTAGCGGGCTACGAGCAGTACTTC. Protein: CASSGGLAGYEQYF. The complete variable domain, with remaining parts taken from reference TRBV5-1 and TRBJ2-7, reads KAGVTQTPRYLIKTRGQQVTLSCSPISGHRSVSWYQQTPGQGLQFLFEYFSETQRNKGNFPGRFSGRQFSNSRSEMNVSTLELGDSALYLCASSGGLAGYEQYFGPGTRLTVT.

This clone was seen more than once but under ten times. V gene TRBV30 combines with J gene TRBJ2-6; D uncertain. The CDR3 has 14 amino acids. CDR1 is GTSNPN and CDR2 is SVGIG in the germline V gene (reference sequence). The V end lost 5 bases, the J end lost 3 bases, and 11 bases lay between the germline ends. CDR3 in DNA: TGTGCCTGGTCAACAGCGTTTGGGGCCAACGTCCTGACTTTC. The encoded protein is CAWSTAFGANVLTF.